Listed below are T cell receptor beta chains from one sample, sequenced in a study of radiation and T cells in renal cell carcinoma. Clones were read by immunoSEQ multiplex PCR, and TCRdb kept only the in-frame ones, dropping some. The repertoire holds 75,000 to 95,000 clones, with around four fifths as singletons. This specimen was blood, taken from a patient whose treatment included radiotherapy and nephrectomy. These receptors all stem from a man aged 50 or older with renal cell carcinoma. Both conserved end residues are trimmed from each CDR3.

V gene	J gene	CDR3 protein
TRBV5-1	TRBJ2-3	ASSYGTTDTQY
TRBV30	TRBJ1-2	AWSGQRYGYT
TRBV27	TRBJ2-1	ASSLGATSSYNEQF
TRBV7-2	TRBJ2-3	ASSFLGQGNGDTQY
TRBV11-2	TRBJ2-3	ASSLGRGTDTQY
TRBV10-2	TRBJ2-7	ASLAGDALDEQY
TRBV19	TRBJ1-3	ASSFTQGIRGNTIY
TRBV4-1	TRBJ2-5	ASSQGRQETQY
TRBV7-2	TRBJ1-2	ASSSGQNYGYT
TRBV4-1	TRBJ2-3	ASSQDLAADTQY
TRBV7-2	TRBJ2-2	ASSSSGARNGELF
TRBV2	TRBJ1-1	ARGGIGTEAF
TRBV9	TRBJ1-3	ASSPRHLMGNTIY
TRBV30	TRBJ2-5	AWSVRAAQETQY
TRBV6-5	TRBJ2-3	ASSRQGATDTQY
TRBV7-9	TRBJ2-6	ASTKQVSGANVLT
TRBV5-4	TRBJ1-3	ASSFGGTSGNTIY
TRBV5-5	TRBJ2-1	ASSLARNEQF
TRBV28	TRBJ1-1	ASSLAGSVGTF
TRBV29-1	TRBJ2-7	SATGQSTYEQY
TRBV4-3	TRBJ1-4	ASSQGLAATNEKLF
TRBV12-5	TRBJ1-3	ASGLNGNTIY
TRBV2	TRBJ1-1	ASSDIGSTTEAF
TRBV19	TRBJ1-1	ASSIGKGRNTEAF
TRBV2	TRBJ1-4	ASVGRAGYEKLF
TRBV2	TRBJ1-4	ASSGEGTPFEKLF
TRBV9	TRBJ1-6	ASSVAGDGVHSPLH
TRBV28	TRBJ1-3	ASSPFGNLNTIY
TRBV15	TRBJ1-3	ATSRDLSGGNTIY
TRBV27	TRBJ2-1	ASSFSRGDEQF
TRBV6-5	TRBJ2-7	ASSYSGFSYEQY
TRBV30	TRBJ1-2	AWSVQRNYGYT
TRBV2	TRBJ1-4	ASSEVSRGGEKLF
TRBV4-3	TRBJ2-3	ASSQESTDTQY
TRBV27	TRBJ1-1	ASKGGTEAF
TRBV5-1	TRBJ2-3	ASSRMTRITDTQY
TRBV5-4	TRBJ2-5	ASSLGTVDQETQY
TRBV5-1	TRBJ2-1	ASSLGYYNEQF
TRBV2	TRBJ2-1	ASSEGIGLGGF
TRBV9	TRBJ2-5	ASSVRSEPQETQY
TRBV7-9	TRBJ2-1	ASSTGQNNWEQF
TRBV7-2	TRBJ1-5	ASSPGTGNQPQH
TRBV2	TRBJ1-5	ASMRDTNQPQH
TRBV5-1	TRBJ2-7	ASRPGVSSYEQY
TRBV7-2	TRBJ2-7	ASSPRRGSDEQY
TRBV28	TRBJ2-7	ASSLLDRRGGQY
TRBV30	TRBJ1-5	AWSVLPQGQPQH